This paragraph covers one T cell receptor (beta chain) sequence. The data were taken from a study of blood T cell repertoires in COVID-19. About the study: COVID-19 samples, acute and convalescent, were from the United States, Italy and Spain.

Participant ages covered roughly 18 to 89 years across 24 US areas. Donors of Cohort 3 who recovered were those that had two negative PCRs, clearance, or symptom resolution. Sequencing was performed with immunoSEQ multiplex PCR; in TCRdb, only in-frame clones are kept and a portion is missing. Of about 160,000 clones in the sample, 88% were seen once. This clonotype was obtained from a woman aged 45 to 65 who had recovered from COVID-19. Sequencing was performed on PBMCs or T cells enriched from blood (not recorded which).

The CDR3 protein is CASTGQGASEAFF. Written as DNA, the CDR3 is TGTGCCAGCACCGGACAGGGGGCCTCTGAAGCTTTCTTT. This chain connects TRBV6-5 to TRBJ1-1, with 11 bases identical to TRBD1. The germline CDR1 and CDR2 sequences are MNHEY and SVGAGI. The CDR3 is made up of 13 amino acids. Trimming cost V 7 bases and J 6 bases; bases outside gene matches: 4.